The sequence of this T cell receptor (beta chain) was determined in a study of cytomegalovirus exposure and HLA in healthy donors. PCR employed 60 Vbeta and 13 Jbeta primers. Sequenced by immunoSEQ multiplex PCR; TCRdb stores in-frame clones only, minus some. The sample includes approximately 80,000 clones, 63% seen only once; the top ten take roughly 15%. V was clipped by 2 bases and J by 11 bases, with 12 bases between them. The CDR3 is 12 residues long. CDR1 is MDHEN, CDR2 SYDVKM, per germline. Source material: PBMCs. The receptor comes from a woman between 40 and 50 years old in good health and CMV-seropositive. V and J are TRBV28 and TRBJ1-1; D possibly corresponds to TRBD1 (6 bases). CDR3 nucleotides: TGTGCCAGCAGTTTACAGGGGATTGTGGCTTTCTTT. This translates into CASSLQGIVAFF. The entire variable domain, with the rest obtained from reference TRBV28 and TRBJ1-1, is as follows: DVKVTQSSRYLVKRTGEKVFLECVQDMDHENMFWYRQDPGLGLRLIYFSYDVKMKEKGDIPEGYSVSREKKERFSLILESASTNQTSMYLCASSLQGIVAFFGQGTRLTVV.